Listed below are T cell receptor beta chains from one sample, sequenced in a study of cytomegalovirus exposure and HLA in healthy donors. Sequencing used immunoSEQ multiplex PCR; TCRdb keeps in-frame clones, though not all of them. Here the sample spans 150,000 to 200,000 clones, roughly 89% being singletons. The sample comprised PBMCs. The receptor set was obtained from a woman aged 18-29 years in good health and CMV-seropositive. Both conserved end residues are part of each CDR3. A D gene is named only where the DNA matches it firmly. Clone size appears in some rows only: once, few, many, or a class for an expanded clone.

CDR3aa	CDR3nt	d_gene	j_gene	abundance	v_gene	len
CSVEGEKYEQYF	TGCAGCGTTGAAGGGGAGAAGTACGAGCAGTACTTC	NA	TRBJ2-7	NA	TRBV29-1	12
CASRPIQPSGNTIYF	TGTGCCAGCAGACCAATACAGCCTTCTGGAAACACCATATATTTT	NA	TRBJ1-3	NA	TRBV7-9	15
CASSLSAGGPYEQYF	TGTGCCAGCAGCTTATCGGCGGGAGGGCCCTACGAGCAGTACTTC	TRBD2	TRBJ2-7	NA	TRBV5-4	15
CASILSSLATGQLRRYTF	TGTGCCAGTATTCTCTCGTCGTTGGCGACAGGGCAGTTAAGGCGCTACACCTTC	TRBD1	TRBJ1-2	NA	TRBV19	18
CASSPKDTRGEAFF	TGTGCCAGCAGTCCTAAGGACACTCGAGGTGAAGCTTTCTTT	NA	TRBJ1-1	NA	TRBV6-5	14
CASRQGAETQYF	TGTGCCAGCAGACAGGGGGCAGAGACCCAGTACTTC	TRBD1	TRBJ2-5	NA	TRBV6-7	12
CASSPGGMGNQPQHF	TGTGCCAGCAGCCCAGGGGGCATGGGAAATCAGCCCCAGCATTTT	TRBD1	TRBJ1-5	NA	TRBV2	15
CASSPGTGNYEQYF	TGTGCCAGCAGCCCCGGGACAGGGAACTACGAGCAGTACTTC	TRBD1	TRBJ2-7	NA	TRBV7-8	14
CASSLDSLRGETQYF	TGTGCCAGCAGCTTGGACAGCCTGAGGGGGGAGACCCAGTACTTC	NA	TRBJ2-5	NA	TRBV5-6	15
CASSPEGRSYEQYF	TGCGCCAGCAGCCCGGAGGGCCGCTCCTACGAGCAGTACTTC	NA	TRBJ2-7	NA	TRBV5-1	14
CASSERTGDGYTF	TGTGCCAGCAGTGAAAGGACAGGGGATGGCTACACCTTC	TRBD1	TRBJ1-2	NA	TRBV6-1	13
CASSGTALRKLFF	TGTGCCAGTTCCGGGACAGCACTTAGAAAACTGTTTTTT	TRBD1	TRBJ1-4	NA	TRBV5-6	13
CASSLLGGYNQPQHF	TGTGCCAGCAGCCTACTCGGGGGTTACAATCAGCCCCAGCATTTT	NA	TRBJ1-5	once	TRBV27	15
CASSARQGAASYNEQFF	TGTGCCAGCAGCGCCCGACAGGGGGCGGCCTCCTACAATGAGCAGTTCTTC	TRBD1	TRBJ2-1	NA	TRBV7-9	17
CASSWTGQTEAFF	TGTGCCAGTAGTTGGACAGGGCAGACTGAAGCTTTCTTT	TRBD1	TRBJ1-1	NA	TRBV19	13
CASTLPSYNEQFF	TGCGCCAGCACCCTTCCCAGCTACAATGAGCAGTTCTTC	NA	TRBJ2-1	NA	TRBV5-1	13
CASSLIDSSNQPQHF	TGTGCCAGCAGTTTAATTGACAGTAGCAATCAGCCCCAGCATTTT	NA	TRBJ1-5	NA	TRBV28	15
CASIGLRGPPGELFF	TGTGCCAGCATAGGTTTACGGGGTCCACCCGGGGAGCTGTTTTTT	NA	TRBJ2-2	NA	TRBV2	15
CASSQEREGRNEQFF	TGTGCCAGCAGCCAAGAGCGGGAGGGCCGGAATGAGCAGTTCTTC	TRBD2	TRBJ2-1	NA	TRBV14	15
CSVGQGGTEAFF	TGCAGCGTTGGCCAGGGGGGTACTGAAGCTTTCTTT	TRBD1	TRBJ1-1	NA	TRBV29-1	12
CASSNRANTGELFF	TGTGCCAGCAGTAACAGGGCGAACACCGGGGAGCTGTTTTTT	NA	TRBJ2-2	NA	TRBV27	14
CASSTSIDEQFF	TGTGCCAGTTCGACTAGCATCGATGAGCAGTTCTTC	TRBD2	TRBJ2-1	NA	TRBV28	12
CASSLSGLAAQRDEQFF	TGTGCCAGCAGTTTATCGGGACTAGCGGCTCAAAGGGATGAGCAGTTCTTC	TRBD2	TRBJ2-1	NA	TRBV28	17
CAISQNSYEQYF	TGTGCCATCAGCCAAAACTCCTACGAGCAGTACTTC	NA	TRBJ2-7	NA	TRBV10-3	12
CASSLEGVLYEQYF	TGTGCCAGCAGCTTAGAGGGAGTCCTCTACGAGCAGTACTTC	NA	TRBJ2-7	NA	TRBV7-9	14
CASSLILGGGTDTQYF	TGCGCCAGCAGCCTGATCTTGGGCGGGGGCACAGATACGCAGTATTTT	NA	TRBJ2-3	NA	TRBV5-1	16
CASSSGNQPQHF	TGTGCCAGCAGCTCTGGCAATCAGCCCCAGCATTTT	NA	TRBJ1-5	few	TRBV28	12
CARLLIAGAYEQYF	TGCGCCAGACTCCTTATAGCGGGGGCCTACGAGCAGTACTTC	TRBD2	TRBJ2-7	NA	TRBV10-1	14